The 32 T cell receptor beta chains listed next were all sequenced from one sample in a study of cytomegalovirus exposure and HLA in healthy donors. The PCR contained 60 Vbeta and 13 Jbeta primers. TCRdb keeps only in-frame clones here, not all; method: immunoSEQ multiplex PCR. The table lists fewer than 250,000 clones, just under 75% of them singletons. Sequences were obtained from PBMCs. These receptor sequences come from a woman aged 25-40 years in good health and CMV-seropositive.

This chain joins TRBV4-2 and TRBJ2-3, with TRBD2 matching over 9 bases. CDR1 and CDR2 (germline): LGHNA, YNFKEQ. Trimming at V came to 1 base and at J to 4 bases, leaving 15 bases not matched to a gene. The CDR3 runs 19 residues. CDR3 bases: TGTGCCAGCAGCCAAGTTTCTATTGGGACTAGCTTCCGCGCAGATACGCAGTATTTT. Protein sequence: CASSQVSIGTSFRADTQYF.

The chain uses TRBV5-1 and TRBJ2-1; 10 nucleotides agree with TRBD1. V was pared by 2 bases and J by 4 bases, with 9 bases of the junction left unmatched. Germline CDR1 and CDR2: SGHRS and YFSETQ. CDR3 size: 17 residues. The CDR3 loop is CASSFDPRQGAYNEQFF. As DNA, the CDR3 is TGCGCCAGCAGCTTCGACCCACGACAGGGGGCTTACAATGAGCAGTTCTTC.

This chain connects TRBV18 to TRBJ1-1; TRBD1 matches 8 bases. Germline CDR1 is KGHSH and CDR2 is LQKENI. CDR3 size: 13 residues. With 6 bases clipped from V and 4 bases from J, the junction kept 4 bases outside the gene matches. CDR3 sequence reads: CASSLGTGTEAFF. In DNA form, the CDR3 reads TGTGCCAGCTCCCTCGGGACAGGCACTGAAGCTTTCTTT.

The chain carries TRBV20-1 and TRBJ1-2; D remains ambiguous. The CDR3 is 10 amino acids. Germline V gives CDR1 DFQATT, CDR2 SNEGSKA (reference sequence). V was trimmed by 8 bases and J by 8 bases, leaving 12 bases between them. In DNA, the CDR3 is TGCAGTCTAAGAGAGGGCGGCTACACCTTC. Encoded protein: CSLREGGYTF.

The CDR3 protein is CASSVEQGAYNEQFF. The CDR3 DNA is TGTGCCAGCAGCGTAGAACAGGGGGCTTACAATGAGCAGTTCTTC. V and J are TRBV9 and TRBJ2-1; 9 nucleotides align to TRBD1. Germline trimming cut 0 bases from V and 4 bases from J; bases unmatched to any gene: 2. The CDR3 has 15 amino acids. CDR1 and CDR2 from the germline V gene are SGDLS and YYNGEE.

This clone was detected a few times. This chain links TRBV28 with TRBJ1-2, with D perhaps TRBD1 (5 bases). This CDR3 spans 13 amino acids. Trimming took 5 bases from V and 5 from J, leaving 12 bases between them. Germline V gene lookup returns CDR1 MDHEN and CDR2 SYDVKM. The CDR3 loop is CASSPFGAYGYTF. The DNA for the CDR3 is TGTGCCAGCAGTCCCTTTGGGGCTTATGGCTACACCTTC.

V gene TRBV11-2 combines with J gene TRBJ2-1; tentatively, D is TRBD1 (5 bases). The CDR3 runs 16 residues. Germline lookup yields CDR1 SGHAT and CDR2 FQNNGV. V was pared by 1 base and J by 9 bases, with 19 bases between. The CDR3 DNA is TGTGCCAGCAGCTTAGGTAGGGGAAGGCGCCAGAGTGAGCAGTTCTTC. This codes for CASSLGRGRRQSEQFF.

V and J are TRBV27 and TRBJ2-2; the match to TRBD2 covers 9 bases. The germline V gene has CDR1 MNHEY and CDR2 SMNVEV (reference sequence). This CDR3 has 15 residues. V gave up 3 bases and J gave up 4 bases; unmatched junction bases: 3. CDR3 region: CASSLSLAGTGELFF. In DNA, the CDR3 is TGTGCCAGCAGTTTGTCACTAGCGGGCACCGGGGAGCTGTTTTTT.

This clone was seen a single time. V gene TRBV5-1 combines with J gene TRBJ2-7; TRBD2 agrees at 7 bases. This CDR3 spans 15 amino acids. Per the germline V gene, CDR1 is SGHRS and CDR2 is YFSETQ. V lost 2 bases, J lost 0 bases, and 5 bases stayed unmatched. Written as DNA, the CDR3 is TGCGCCAGCAGCTTCGGGACTATGAGCTCCTACGAGCAGTACTTC. It specifies CASSFGTMSSYEQYF.

This clone was observed once. The rearrangement joins TRBV19 to TRBJ2-7, with TRBD2 identical over 7 bases. The CDR3 covers 14 residues. The V gene end was trimmed by 1 base and the J gene end by 2 bases; junction bases not matched to a gene: 2. CDR1 is LNHDA and CDR2 is SQIVND in the germline V gene (reference sequence). The chain's CDR3 is CASSIGSGAYEQYF. DNA of the CDR3: TGTGCCAGTAGTATAGGGAGCGGGGCCTACGAGCAGTACTTC. The full variable domain, completed using reference TRBV19 and TRBJ2-7, is DGGITQSPKYLFRKEGQNVTLSCEQNLNHDAMYWYRQDPGQGLRLIYYSQIVNDFQKGDIAEGYSVSREKKESFPLTVTSAQKNPTAFYLCASSIGSGAYEQYFGPGTRLTVT.

The chain uses TRBV6-5 and TRBJ1-1, with TRBD1 as a possible D gene (5 bases). CDR3 size: 14 residues. The V and J ends lost 6 bases and 1 base respectively, with 12 bases between them. Germline values: CDR1 MNHEY, CDR2 SVGAGI. Here the CDR3 reads CASSRQSRNTEAFF. Written as DNA, the CDR3 is TGTGCCAGCAGCCGACAGTCTCGGAACACTGAAGCTTTCTTT.

This clone was found a few times. The chain uses TRBV19 and TRBJ2-2; a possible D gene is TRBD1 (8 bases). Germline-derived CDR1 and CDR2 are LNHDA and SQIVND (reference sequence). V was pared by 6 bases and J by 7 bases, with 15 bases between. This CDR3 contains 14 residues. The CDR3 nucleotides read TGTGCCAGTAGCGGACAGGGAGGGGTCGGGGAGCTGTTTTTT. This gives the protein CASSGQGGVGELFF.

The chain recombines TRBV6-1 with TRBJ2-5; TRBD2 matches at 10 bases. Germline V gene data show CDR1 as MNHNS and CDR2 as SASEGT. This CDR3 comprises 14 residues. V was clipped by 3 bases and J by 6 bases; unmatched bases: 4. CDR3 protein: CASSELAGAQTQYF. Written as DNA, the CDR3 is TGTGCCAGCAGTGAGCTAGCGGGAGCTCAGACCCAGTACTTC.

This clone was picked up a small number of times. This chain connects TRBV5-4 to TRBJ1-2, with a tentative D call TRBD1 (6 bases). The germline V gene has CDR1 SGHNT and CDR2 YYREEE (reference sequence). This CDR3 spans 15 amino acids. V lost 1 base, J lost 5 bases, and 15 bases lay in between. CDR3 amino acids: CASSLKGSGAYGYTF. The CDR3 DNA is TGTGCCAGCAGCTTGAAAGGTTCAGGGGCTTATGGCTACACCTTC.

This clone has only a few counts. This chain joins TRBV10-1 and TRBJ2-1; TRBD2 matches 10 bases. The germline V gene has CDR1 WNHNN and CDR2 SYGVQD (reference sequence). With 6 bases clipped from V and 9 bases from J, the junction kept 5 bases outside the gene matches. There are 13 residues in the CDR3. The CDR3 sequence: CASSLAGGGEQFF. The CDR3 nucleotides are TGCGCCAGCAGCTTAGCGGGAGGCGGTGAGCAGTTCTTC.

The chain links TRBV10-3 to TRBJ1-6; 7 bases align to TRBD1. Germline-derived CDR1 and CDR2 are ENHRY and SYGVKD. CDR3 length: 15 residues. With V trimmed by 4 bases and J by 4 bases, 4 bases remained unmatched. CDR3 DNA: TGTGCCATCAGTGGGGGACAGCCTTATAATTCACCCCTCCACTTT. It translates to CAISGGQPYNSPLHF.

The chain has TRBV28 and TRBJ2-7, with 7 bases that match TRBD1. Trimming at V came to 3 bases and at J to 4 bases, leaving 9 bases not matched to a gene. CDR1 MDHEN and CDR2 SYDVKM come from the germline V gene. This CDR3 comprises 15 residues. Here the CDR3 DNA reads TGTGCCAGCAGTTTTCCAGGGGGAGTTTCGTACGAGCAGTACTTC. It encodes CASSFPGGVSYEQYF.

The V gene is TRBV9, the J gene TRBJ1-1; TRBD1 aligns across 8 bases. The V segment lost 2 bases and the J segment 11 bases; nucleotides outside the gene matches: 8. The CDR3 is made up of 13 amino acids. Germline V gives CDR1 SGDLS, CDR2 YYNGEE. For the CDR3, the DNA is TGTGCCAGCAGCGTTGAAGGACAGGGTCCGGCTTTCTTT. Encoded protein: CASSVEGQGPAFF. Using reference TRBV9 and TRBJ1-1 for the parts outside the CDR3, the full variable domain is DSGVTQTPKHLITATGQRVTLRCSPRSGDLSVYWYQQSLDQGLQFLIQYYNGEERAKGNILERFSAQQFPDLHSELNLSSLELGDSALYFCASSVEGQGPAFFGQGTRLTVV.

The chain joins TRBV10-3 to TRBJ1-5; D may be TRBD1 (6 bases). V lost 10 bases and J lost 5, with 15 bases in between. Germline assignment: CDR1 ENHRY and CDR2 SYGVKD. The CDR3 loop spans 13 amino acids. The CDR3 region is CATDGGADQPQHF. CDR3 in DNA: TGTGCCACCGATGGGGGGGCAGATCAGCCCCAGCATTTT.

This chain joins TRBV19 and TRBJ2-1, with D tentatively TRBD1 (6 bases). Germline lookup yields CDR1 LNHDA and CDR2 SQIVND (reference sequence). Between the trimmed V and J ends, which lost 3 bases and 7 bases, there was a span of 16 bases. CDR3 length: 15 amino acids. The CDR3 DNA reads TGTGCCAGTAGTATCAAGACAGGTTGGGGAAATGAGCAGTTCTTC. Amino acid sequence: CASSIKTGWGNEQFF.

The table lists this clone with a few counts. CDR3 bases: TGTGCCAGCTCACCACCCTCGCGATCTCTCTACGAGCAGTACTTC. It yields the protein CASSPPSRSLYEQYF. This chain links TRBV18 with TRBJ2-7; D gene unclear. CDR1 and CDR2 from the germline V gene are KGHSH and LQKENI. This CDR3 is 15 amino acids long. Between the trimmed V and J ends, which lost 0 bases and 3 bases, there was a span of 12 bases.

This chain joins TRBV2 and TRBJ1-1; 8 bases align to TRBD1. Germline CDR1 is SNHLY and CDR2 is FYNNEI. The V segment lost 5 bases and the J segment 5 bases; nucleotides outside the gene matches: 7. The CDR3 length is 14 residues. In DNA form, the CDR3 reads TGTGCCAGCAGTTCCCAGGGGGCGATAACTGAAGCTTTCTTT. Amino acid sequence: CASSSQGAITEAFF.

There are a few counts of this clone. V gene TRBV4-1 combines with J gene TRBJ2-3; 10 bases line up with TRBD2. V was clipped by 1 base and J by 4 bases; unmatched bases: 11. The CDR3 is 18 amino acids. CDR1 is MGHRA and CDR2 is YSYEKL in the germline V gene. DNA for the CDR3: TGCGCCAGCAGCCAAGTTCTACAGCCTAGCGGGAGTGCAGATACGCAGTATTTT. It translates to CASSQVLQPSGSADTQYF.

This clone was counted between two and nine times. This chain uses TRBV7-9 with TRBJ2-7; D is perhaps TRBD1 (5 bases). V was trimmed by 0 bases and J by 3 bases, leaving 12 bases between them. The CDR3 runs 15 residues. Germline V gene data show CDR1 as SEHNR and CDR2 as FQNEAQ (reference sequence). CDR3 in DNA: TGTGCCAGCAGCTTAGCTAAGGGTAGGGGCTACGAGCAGTACTTC. Its protein is CASSLAKGRGYEQYF.

This chain links TRBV29-1 with TRBJ2-7; 7 positions match TRBD2. The CDR3 runs to 13 residues. V lost 7 bases, J lost 7 bases, and 13 bases stayed unmatched. Germline CDR1 reads SQVTM; CDR2 reads ANQGSEA. This CDR3 reads CSAVSGTKREQYF. DNA for the CDR3: TGCAGCGCTGTCTCCGGGACTAAAAGGGAGCAGTACTTC.

Here the CDR3 reads CASSYSIAVTGELFF. The CDR3 coding sequence is TGTGCCAGCAGTTACTCGATAGCGGTTACCGGGGAGCTGTTTTTT. This chain links TRBV6-5 with TRBJ2-2; the D gene is possibly TRBD2 (6 bases). V lost 0 bases to trimming and J lost 5 bases, with 10 bases between them. The CDR3 sequence is 15 residues long. The V gene's germline CDR1 is MNHEY and CDR2 SVGAGI.

The CDR3 here is CASSQGVGSYEQYF. The CDR3, as DNA: TGTGCCAGCAGCCAGGGTGTGGGGTCCTACGAGCAGTACTTC. This sequence joins TRBV5-4 and TRBJ2-7; a weak D match, TRBD1 (5 bases). Germline assignment: CDR1 SGHNT and CDR2 YYREEE (reference sequence). Trimming shortened V by 4 bases and J by 1 base, and 12 bases separated the two germline ends. The CDR3 spans 14 residues.

The chain combines TRBV11-3 with TRBJ2-7, with D possibly being TRBD1 (8 bases). V was shortened by 1 base and J by 5 bases, with 18 bases between the two germline ends. The germline V gene has CDR1 SGHNT and CDR2 YENEEA. This CDR3 is 16 amino acids long. The CDR3 is CASSLGGQGGGHEQYF. The CDR3 DNA is TGTGCCAGCAGCTTAGGAGGACAGGGCGGGGGCCACGAGCAGTACTTC.

This clone was counted between two and nine times. V usage is TRBV7-2 and J usage is TRBJ2-6; no firm D call. Germline-derived CDR1 and CDR2 are SGHTA and FQGNSA. The CDR3 is made up of 13 amino acids. V was cut by 4 bases and J by 4 bases, with 5 bases left in between. Here the CDR3 reads CASSSRGANVLTF. Here the CDR3 DNA reads TGTGCCAGCAGCTCCAGGGGGGCCAACGTCCTGACTTTC.

The chain is built from TRBV27 and TRBJ1-5; D might be TRBD1 (5 bases). The CDR3 extends over 14 amino acids. V was clipped by 6 bases and J by 3 bases, with 12 bases between them. The germline CDR1 and CDR2 sequences are MNHEY and SMNVEV (reference sequence). CDR3 sequence: CASRRTGNNQPQHF. CDR3 nucleotide sequence: TGTGCCAGCAGGCGCACAGGCAACAATCAGCCCCAGCATTTT.

This chain links TRBV18 with TRBJ2-5, with 10 bases aligning to TRBD2. Judging by the DNA end, TRBJ2-7 fits better; the J call may be wrong. There are 16 residues in the CDR3. Germline V gene lookup returns CDR1 KGHSH and CDR2 LQKENI. The chain's CDR3 is CASSPLASGSVNEQYF. CDR3 nucleotides: TGTGCCAGCTCACCATTAGCTAGCGGGAGTGTGAACGAGCAGTACTTC.

The chain has TRBV29-1 and TRBJ2-1, with 12 bases matching TRBD2. The CDR3 contains 16 residues. V lost 4 bases and J lost 5; bases outside the gene matches: 9. The germline CDR1 and CDR2 sequences are SQVTM and ANQGSEA. The CDR3 nucleotides read TGCAGCGTTGGAGGATGGGCTAGCGGGAGGGACAATGAGCAGTTCTTC. This gives the protein CSVGGWASGRDNEQFF.